A single sample gave rise to the 24 T cell receptor beta chains below, sequenced in a study of T-cell memory formation after mild COVID-19. Each CDR3 protein is one row after TCRdb ran MiXCR on the 5' RACE reads. This sample has approximately 300,000 distinct CDR3 sequences, with about 15% found just once. Specimen: PBMCs or a T cell subset sorted from them (not recorded which). The receptors stem from a man aged 18-30 years who had mild COVID-19 (a few samples of this study predate the infection). Cell type and time point are not known.

The chain links TRBV5-4 to TRBJ2-1; either TRBD1 or TRBD2 may supply D (5 bases each). CDR3 length equals 16 residues. The V gene's germline CDR1 is SGHNT and CDR2 YYREEE (reference sequence). The ends were cut back, 0 bases at V and 0 bases at J, with 10 bases in the middle. The CDR3, as DNA: TGTGCCAGCAGCTTGGTGGGGACCCTCTCCTACAATGAGCAGTTCTTC. It specifies CASSLVGTLSYNEQFF.

This clonotype was recorded a few times. This sequence joins TRBV5-1 and TRBJ1-1; tentative D call: TRBD1 (5 bases). Looked up from germline, CDR1 is SGHRS and CDR2 is YFSETQ. The V and J ends lost 4 bases and 1 base respectively, with 11 bases between them. The length of the CDR3 is 14 residues. The CDR3 sequence: CASSGQGPNTEAFF. In DNA form, the CDR3 reads TGCGCCAGCAGCGGTCAGGGACCGAACACTGAAGCTTTCTTT.

This chain connects TRBV29-1 to TRBJ1-1, with a weak D call TRBD1 (5 bases). Germline V gene sequence: CDR1 SQVTM, CDR2 ANQGSEA. The CDR3 contains 14 residues. The ends were cut back, 4 bases at V and 6 bases at J, with 18 bases in the middle. DNA of the CDR3: TGCAGCGTTGTAGTATCGGGGCAGGTCGCTGAAGCTTTCTTT. This codes for CSVVVSGQVAEAFF. Based on the CDR3 plus reference TRBV29-1 and TRBJ1-1, the full variable domain is SAVISQKPSRDICQRGTSLTIQCQVDSQVTMMFWYRQQPGQSLTLIATANQGSEATYESGFVIDKFPISRPNLTFSTLTVSNMSPEDSSIYLCSVVVSGQVAEAFFGQGTRLTVV.

This clonotype was picked up a small number of times. The V gene is TRBV6-1, the J gene TRBJ1-2; TRBD1 is a possible D gene (6 bases). Germline lookup yields CDR1 MNHNS and CDR2 SASEGT. This CDR3 region has 13 residues. V dropped 5 bases and J dropped 7 bases, with 14 bases sitting between them. CDR3 protein: CASSTDSPRGYTF. Here the CDR3 DNA reads TGTGCCAGCAGTACGGACAGCCCCCGTGGCTACACCTTC.

This chain uses TRBV27 with TRBJ2-3, with TRBD1 identical over 9 bases. The junction had 12 bases not matched to a gene; V was cut back by 5 bases and J by 3 bases. Per germline, CDR1 MNHEY and CDR2 SMNVEV (reference sequence). The CDR3 spans 17 residues. The CDR3 spells CASSPYTGTGWTDTQYF. The CDR3 DNA reads TGTGCCAGCAGTCCTTACACCGGGACAGGGTGGACAGATACGCAGTATTTT.

This clonotype was counted at least ten times. The chain joins TRBV5-1 to TRBJ1-3; D is uncertain. The CDR3 spans 17 residues. Germline lookup yields CDR1 SGHRS and CDR2 YFSETQ. V was shortened by 4 bases and J by 0 bases, with 17 bases between the two germline ends. This chain's CDR3 is CASSPTTQSSSGNTIYF. Written as DNA, the CDR3 is TGCGCCAGCAGCCCCACAACACAGTCGAGCTCTGGAAACACCATATATTTT.

This clonotype was counted only a few times. The CDR3 DNA is TGTGCCACCAGCAGAGAAGTACGATCGGGAGAAGGGGAAAAACTGTTTTTT. Protein product: CATSREVRSGEGEKLFF. This chain connects TRBV15 to TRBJ1-4; D gene ambiguous. Germline V gene sequence: CDR1 LNHNV, CDR2 YYDKDF (reference sequence). The V end was cut by 0 bases, the J end by 8 bases, with 19 bases between. This CDR3 is built from 17 residues.

This clonotype was seen ten or more times. The chain has TRBV7-2 and TRBJ2-5; D tentatively reads TRBD1 or TRBD2 (5 bases each). Deletions cut 4 bases from V and 4 bases from J, with 13 bases between. Germline CDR1 and CDR2: SGHTA and FQGNSA. The CDR3 spans 14 residues. DNA for the CDR3: TGTGCCAGCAGCTCAAACCCCGGGGCAGAGACCCAGTACTTC. It encodes CASSSNPGAETQYF.

This clonotype was observed a few times. The V and J genes are TRBV27 and TRBJ1-2, with D possibly matching TRBD1 (6 bases). Trimming took off 6 bases at V and 8 bases at J, with 19 bases between the two ends. CDR1 is MNHEY and CDR2 is SMNVEV in the germline V gene (reference sequence). This CDR3 is 14 amino acids long. CDR3 sequence reads: CASSPNGLGGGYTF. CDR3 in DNA: TGTGCCAGCAGCCCTAACGGATTGGGGGGCGGCTACACCTTC.

The V and J genes are TRBV6-2 or TRBV6-3 and TRBJ2-1; 9 bases align to TRBD2. Germline V gene sequence: CDR1 MNHEY, CDR2 SVGEGT. The length of the CDR3 is 14 residues. V was pared by 10 bases and J by 0 bases, with 4 bases of the junction left unmatched. CDR3 sequence (DNA): TGTGCCATCCGAGCGGGGGGCTCCTACAATGAGCAGTTCTTC. It yields the protein CAIRAGGSYNEQFF.

The sample holds a few counts of this clonotype. J is TRBJ2-5 and V is TRBV2; no reliable D call. CDR3 length: 12 amino acids. The V end lost 11 bases, the J end lost 4 bases, and 14 bases lay between the germline ends. CDR1 is SNHLY, CDR2 FYNNEI, per germline. The CDR3 loop reads CASHRVIETQYF. The CDR3, as DNA: TGTGCCTCCCACCGGGTGATAGAGACCCAGTACTTC.

The CDR3 DNA sequence: TGTGCCAGCAGTTTAGTATTGCGGGGGAACTATGGCTACACCTTC. Its translation is CASSLVLRGNYGYTF. The chain uses TRBV12-3 or TRBV12-4 and TRBJ1-2; a weak D match, TRBD1 (5 bases). V gave up 1 base and J gave up 2 bases, with 11 bases separating them. The CDR3 loop spans 15 amino acids.

The J gene is TRBJ2-3, the V gene TRBV27; D is undetermined. Germline values: CDR1 MNHEY, CDR2 SMNVEV (reference sequence). The CDR3 loop spans 14 amino acids. V lost 2 bases to trimming and J lost 4 bases, with 10 bases between them. In nucleotides, the CDR3 is TGTGCCAGCAGTTTACGCTTTGGTTCAGATACGCAGTATTTT. Amino acid sequence: CASSLRFGSDTQYF.

For the CDR3, the DNA is TGTGCCAGCAGCTTAGACGGGACAAGGTACTACGAGCAGTACTTC. Its protein is CASSLDGTRYYEQYF. The V gene is TRBV7-6, the J gene TRBJ2-7; D is perhaps TRBD1 (6 bases). The V end lost 1 base, the J end lost 3 bases, and 13 bases lay between the germline ends. Germline assignment: CDR1 SGHVS and CDR2 FNYEAQ. The CDR3 loop spans 15 amino acids. The full variable domain, with the rest looked up from reference TRBV7-6 and TRBJ2-7, is GAGVSQSPRYKVTKRGQDVALRCDPISGHVSLYWYRQALGQGPEFLTYFNYEAQQDKSGLPNDRFSAERPEGSISTLTIQRTEQRDSAMYRCASSLDGTRYYEQYFGPGTRLTVT.

This clonotype has at least ten counts. The genes are TRBV6-4 and TRBJ2-1, with 14 bases fitting TRBD2. J was trimmed by 6 bases and V by 2 bases; bases with no gene match: 3. The CDR3 covers 16 residues. Germline-derived CDR1 and CDR2 are MRHNA and SNTAGT. The CDR3 reads CASSDGTSGGPNEQFF. In DNA form, the CDR3 reads TGTGCCAGCAGTGACGGGACTAGCGGGGGTCCCAATGAGCAGTTCTTC.

This clonotype was counted at least ten times. The rearrangement links TRBV7-9 to TRBJ1-6, with D possibly TRBD1 on 6 matching bases. With 7 bases removed from V and 4 bases from J, the gap between germline ends came to 20 bases. The germline gives CDR1 SEHNR, CDR2 FQNEAQ (reference sequence). This CDR3 has 17 amino acids. The CDR3 protein is CASTTDRTLGYNSPLHF. Written as DNA, the CDR3 is TGTGCCAGCACCACGGACAGAACATTGGGGTATAATTCACCCCTCCACTTT.

The chain employs TRBV6-5 and TRBJ2-6; the match to TRBD1 covers 10 bases. Unmatched junction bases numbered 5, after V lost 6 bases and J lost 0 bases. The CDR3 length is 17 residues. Per the germline V gene, CDR1 is MNHEY and CDR2 is SVGAGI. CDR3 in DNA: TGTGCCAGCAGGTCGGGACAGGGGTACTCTGGGGCCAACGTCCTGACTTTC. Encoded protein: CASRSGQGYSGANVLTF.

Written as DNA, the CDR3 is TGTGCCAGCAGCATCTCGTTGACTAGCGGTACAGATACGCAGTATTTT. It yields the protein CASSISLTSGTDTQYF. V gene TRBV6-5 combines with J gene TRBJ2-3; 9 nucleotides agree with TRBD2. J gave up 3 bases and V 6 bases, and 10 bases lay outside the gene matches. The CDR3 contains 16 residues. In germline, CDR1 is MNHEY, CDR2 SVGAGI.

This clonotype was observed a handful of times. The gene calls are TRBV7-9 and TRBJ1-2; D not certain. Germline V CDR1 and CDR2: SEHNR, FQNEAQ (reference sequence). The CDR3 runs 15 residues. Trimming shortened V by 1 base and J by 4 bases, and 13 bases separated the two germline ends. CDR3 nucleotide sequence: TGTGCCAGCAGCTTAGGGGATCCAGCCAGCTATGGCTACACCTTC. Its translation: CASSLGDPASYGYTF. The full variable domain, rest sourced from reference TRBV7-9 and TRBJ1-2, is DTGVSQNPRHKITKRGQNVTFRCDPISEHNRLYWYRQTLGQGPEFLTYFQNEAQLEKSRLLSDRFSAERPKGSFSTLEIQRTEQGDSAMYLCASSLGDPASYGYTFGSGTRLTVV.

The table lists this clonotype with a few counts. The chain combines TRBV7-2 with TRBJ1-6; tentative D call: TRBD1 (6 bases). The CDR3 loop spans 16 amino acids. Trimming shortened V by 2 bases and J by 5 bases, and 13 bases separated the two germline ends. The germline V gene has CDR1 SGHTA and CDR2 FQGNSA. This CDR3 is CASSLSRTVDNSPLHF. CDR3 coding DNA: TGTGCCAGCAGCTTAAGCAGGACAGTCGATAATTCACCCCTCCACTTT.

The V and J genes are TRBV7-9 and TRBJ1-1; the match to TRBD1 covers 7 bases. In germline, CDR1 is SEHNR, CDR2 FQNEAQ (reference sequence). Trimming removed 7 bases from V and 0 bases from J; junction bases left unmatched: 8. This CDR3 has 15 amino acids. Written as DNA, the CDR3 is TGTGCCAGCACGCCGGGACAGAGAATGAACACTGAAGCTTTCTTT. Translated, it gives CASTPGQRMNTEAFF.

In its sample, this clonotype was seen many times. V and J are TRBV29-1 and TRBJ2-7, with D possibly TRBD2 on 7 matching bases. Germline CDR1 is SQVTM and CDR2 is ANQGSEA. Trimming took off 2 bases at V and 2 bases at J, with 16 bases between the two ends. CDR3 length equals 15 residues. CDR3 amino acids: CSVELGRGRPYEQYF. In DNA form, the CDR3 reads TGCAGCGTTGAACTCGGGCGGGGGCGACCCTACGAGCAGTACTTC.

The chain uses TRBV2 and TRBJ1-5; D gene unclear. Between the trimmed V and J ends, which lost 1 base and 7 bases, there was a span of 5 bases. This CDR3 is 12 amino acids long. Germline V gives CDR1 SNHLY, CDR2 FYNNEI. In nucleotides, the CDR3 is TGTGCCAGCAGTGAAGGTGGGCAGCCCCAGCATTTT. Protein: CASSEGGQPQHF.

This chain connects TRBV5-1 to TRBJ2-6; 8 nucleotides align to TRBD1. CDR1 and CDR2 from the germline V gene are SGHRS and YFSETQ. CDR3 length: 15 residues. With V trimmed by 5 bases and J by 2 bases, 3 bases remained unmatched. CDR3 sequence reads: CASRSTGAGANVLTF. CDR3 in DNA: TGCGCCAGCAGATCGACAGGGGCTGGGGCCAACGTCCTGACTTTC.